These 24 T cell receptor beta chains were all obtained from the same sample, sequenced in a study of blood T cell repertoires in COVID-19. Using immunoSEQ multiplex PCR, the repertoire was profiled, and TCRdb retains in-frame clones only, with some absent. The sample has 250,000 or so clones, approximately 90% seen once. What was sequenced was PBMCs or T cells enriched from blood (not recorded which). These receptors were obtained from a man in his forties or fifties who had been exposed to COVID-19.

The chain is built from TRBV7-2 and TRBJ2-5; D call uncertain. The CDR3 consists of 12 residues. V was cut by 3 bases and J by 4 bases, with 6 bases left in between. Germline loops: CDR1 SGHTA, CDR2 FQGNSA. The CDR3 protein is CASSFSPETQYF. DNA for the CDR3: TGTGCCAGCAGCTTCTCTCCAGAGACCCAGTACTTC.

The gene calls are TRBV6-6 and TRBJ2-1; 11 bases agree with TRBD2. Germline V gene lookup returns CDR1 MNHNY and CDR2 SVGAGI (reference sequence). With V trimmed by 4 bases and J by 5 bases, 7 bases remained unmatched. The CDR3 is made up of 16 amino acids. This CDR3 is CASSSTIAGGDNEQFF. CDR3 sequence (DNA): TGTGCCAGCAGTTCAACTATAGCGGGAGGGGACAATGAGCAGTTCTTC.

This chain uses TRBV19 with TRBJ1-1; 9 bases align to TRBD1. The V gene end was trimmed by 5 bases and the J gene end by 3 bases; junction bases not matched to a gene: 7. The CDR3 loop spans 15 amino acids. Germline-derived CDR1 and CDR2 are LNHDA and SQIVND (reference sequence). The CDR3 reads CASSLGQGRYTEAFF. For the CDR3, the DNA is TGTGCCAGTAGTCTCGGACAGGGGCGGTACACTGAAGCTTTCTTT.

This chain connects TRBV28 to TRBJ1-2, with a tentative D call TRBD1 (5 bases). Germline V gene lookup returns CDR1 MDHEN and CDR2 SYDVKM. The CDR3 has 15 amino acids. V lost 2 bases and J lost 0, with 10 bases in between. CDR3 nucleotides: TGTGCCAGCAGTTTAACGACAGCCTCTAACTATGGCTACACCTTC. It yields the protein CASSLTTASNYGYTF.

The count of this clone is one. This rearrangement joins TRBV5-5 to TRBJ1-4; 7 positions match TRBD1. The CDR3 length is 14 residues. The V gene end was trimmed by 4 bases and the J gene end by 5 bases; junction bases not matched to a gene: 5. Germline V CDR1 and CDR2: SGHKS, YYEKEE (reference sequence). The DNA of the CDR3 is TGTGCCAGCAGCCCGGGACAGTCGAATGAAAAACTGTTTTTT. Translated, it gives CASSPGQSNEKLFF.

This chain links TRBV4-2 with TRBJ1-5; D may be TRBD1 (6 bases). The germline V and J ends were trimmed by 2 bases and 0 bases, with 8 bases remaining between them. Germline V gene data show CDR1 as LGHNA and CDR2 as YNFKEQ. The CDR3 totals 15 residues. CDR3 bases: TGTGCCAGCAGCCAATCGGACAGTAGCAATCAGCCCCAGCATTTT. This sequence encodes CASSQSDSSNQPQHF.

V is TRBV7-2 and J is TRBJ1-1, with 10 bases that match TRBD1. Germline loops: CDR1 SGHTA, CDR2 FQGNSA. V was clipped by 7 bases and J by 4 bases; unmatched bases: 6. The length of the CDR3 is 14 residues. The DNA for the CDR3 is TGTGCCAGCATCCGTGACAGGGGGCTCACTGAAGCTTTCTTT. Amino acids: CASIRDRGLTEAFF.

This sequence joins TRBV5-6 and TRBJ2-7; the D is unclear. V lost 4 bases and J lost 3, with 14 bases in between. Germline lookup yields CDR1 SGHDT and CDR2 YYEEEE. The CDR3 is 14 residues long. CDR3 sequence (DNA): TGTGCCAGCAGCCCAGGTTCCCACGACTACGAGCAGTACTTC. This sequence encodes CASSPGSHDYEQYF.

The rearrangement uses TRBV27 and TRBJ2-7, with 7 bases identical to TRBD1. Trimming removed 2 bases from V and 3 bases from J; junction bases left unmatched: 10. This CDR3 contains 16 residues. CDR1 is MNHEY and CDR2 is SMNVEV in the germline V gene (reference sequence). CDR3 residues: CASSLGVRQGVYEQYF. The CDR3 DNA follows: TGTGCCAGCAGTTTAGGGGTCCGACAGGGTGTCTACGAGCAGTACTTC.

The chain uses TRBV19 and TRBJ1-6; D is unresolved. This CDR3 is built from 13 residues. CDR1 and CDR2 (germline): LNHDA, SQIVND (reference sequence). V lost 8 bases and J 5 bases, leaving 10 bases between the germline ends. The CDR3 is CASGRDNNSPLHF. CDR3 bases: TGTGCCAGTGGAAGAGACAATAATTCACCCCTCCACTTT.

The rearrangement uses TRBV9 and TRBJ1-4, with unresolved D. Trimming cost V 3 bases and J 5 bases, with 8 bases left between them. This CDR3 contains 13 residues. Per the germline V gene, CDR1 is SGDLS and CDR2 is YYNGEE. The CDR3 is CASSETPNEKLFF. CDR3 nucleotide sequence: TGTGCCAGCAGCGAAACACCGAATGAAAAACTGTTTTTT.

This chain links TRBV2 with TRBJ1-5; TRBD1 agrees at 12 bases. CDR1 is SNHLY, CDR2 FYNNEI, per germline. The CDR3 consists of 15 residues. V was pared by 6 bases and J by 7 bases, with 7 bases of the junction left unmatched. The CDR3: CASRGQGASRQPQHF. The DNA of the CDR3 is TGTGCCAGCAGGGGACAGGGGGCTTCACGACAGCCCCAGCATTTT.

This clone was observed once. The rearrangement joins TRBV7-6 to TRBJ2-1; maybe TRBD1 (6 bases). The CDR3 covers 16 residues. Trimming removed 2 bases at V and 1 base at J, with 12 bases between. In germline, CDR1 is SGHVS, CDR2 FNYEAQ. CDR3 in DNA: TGTGCCAGCAGCTTACAAGGGGGTCGATCCTACAATGAGCAGTTCTTC. It specifies CASSLQGGRSYNEQFF.

In its sample, this clone was seen once. The V and J genes are TRBV30 and TRBJ2-7, with 12 bases fitting TRBD2. This CDR3 region has 14 residues. Germline V gene sequence: CDR1 GTSNPN, CDR2 SVGIG (reference sequence). Losses at the gene ends were 3 bases for V and 2 bases for J; bases not matched to a gene: 2. As DNA, the CDR3 is TGTGCCTGGAGACTAGCGGGAGGAACCTACGAGCAGTACTTC. This gives the protein CAWRLAGGTYEQYF.

The chain links TRBV19 to TRBJ1-2; D unresolved. Trimming pared 7 bases from V and 2 bases from J, leaving 17 bases between. Germline V gene data show CDR1 as LNHDA and CDR2 as SQIVND (reference sequence). This CDR3 has 15 residues. CDR3 nucleotides: TGTGCCAGTAAAATCACCGGGATAAACAACTATGGCTACACCTTC. Translation gives CASKITGINNYGYTF.

The rearrangement uses TRBV6-2 or TRBV6-3 and TRBJ2-2; no definite D call. V dropped 5 bases and J dropped 10 bases, with 14 bases sitting between them. The V gene's germline CDR1 is MNHEY and CDR2 SVGEGT. The CDR3 has 13 residues. CDR3 protein: CASSRRVAEELFF. CDR3 DNA sequence: TGTGCCAGCAGTCGGAGAGTAGCAGAGGAGCTGTTTTTT.

This clone has only one observation. Here the CDR3 reads CASSIRGIEHSPLHF. The CDR3 nucleotides are TGTGCCAGTAGTATTCGAGGGATTGAACATTCACCCCTCCACTTT. The genes are TRBV19 and TRBJ1-6, with D uncertain. CDR1 is LNHDA, CDR2 SQIVND, per germline (reference sequence). The CDR3 consists of 15 residues. V was shortened by 3 bases and J by 8 bases, with 14 bases between the two germline ends.

The chain uses TRBV18 and TRBJ1-1; D perhaps matches TRBD1 (6 bases). Germline-derived CDR1 and CDR2 are KGHSH and LQKENI. CDR3 length: 15 residues. V shed 5 bases and J shed 1 base, with 14 bases lying between them. CDR3 sequence reads: CASSKNREQNTEAFF. In DNA, the CDR3 is TGTGCCAGCTCAAAGAACAGGGAACAGAACACTGAAGCTTTCTTT.

V is TRBV6-4 and J is TRBJ1-1, with 10 bases fitting TRBD1. Germline CDR1 reads MRHNA; CDR2 reads SNTAGT. This CDR3 is 13 amino acids long. J gave up 6 bases and V 4 bases, and 2 bases lay outside the gene matches. CDR3 coding DNA: TGTGCCAGCAGTGGGGGACAGGGGTCTGAAGCTTTCTTT. This encodes CASSGGQGSEAFF.

V usage is TRBV7-9 and J usage is TRBJ2-3; a possible D gene is TRBD2 (5 bases). The length of the CDR3 is 16 residues. The germline CDR1 and CDR2 sequences are SEHNR and FQNEAQ (reference sequence). Between the trimmed V and J ends, which lost 5 bases and 0 bases, there was a span of 15 bases. CDR3 DNA sequence: TGTGCCAGCAGCCCCTTGGGGAGCGTTAGCACAGATACGCAGTATTTT. Amino acid sequence: CASSPLGSVSTDTQYF.

The genes are TRBV5-1 and TRBJ1-6; D ambiguous. V was pared by 0 bases and J by 10 bases, with 20 bases between. Germline V gene sequence: CDR1 SGHRS, CDR2 YFSETQ. CDR3 length: 17 residues. CDR3 residues: CASSLAKQAGSSSPLHF. The CDR3 DNA is TGCGCCAGCAGCTTGGCGAAGCAAGCGGGAAGCAGCTCACCCCTCCACTTT. Full variable domain (outside the CDR3, taken from reference TRBV5-1 and TRBJ1-6): KAGVTQTPRYLIKTRGQQVTLSCSPISGHRSVSWYQQTPGQGLQFLFEYFSETQRNKGNFPGRFSGRQFSNSRSEMNVSTLELGDSALYLCASSLAKQAGSSSPLHFGNGTRLTVT.

This clone showed up just once. The J gene is TRBJ1-4, the V gene TRBV2; D remains ambiguous. V was trimmed by 5 bases and J by 0 bases, leaving 10 bases between them. The germline V gene has CDR1 SNHLY and CDR2 FYNNEI. The CDR3 consists of 15 residues. The DNA for the CDR3 is TGTGCCAGCAGTCCTACCACAGCAACTAATGAAAAACTGTTTTTT. As protein: CASSPTTATNEKLFF.

The chain couples TRBV12-3 or TRBV12-4 to TRBJ2-5; perhaps TRBD1 as D (5 bases). The CDR3 length is 13 residues. Trimming removed 3 bases at V and 7 bases at J, with 12 bases between. Written as DNA, the CDR3 is TGTGCCAGCAGTTTGGACCGTAGGGGGACCCAGTACTTC. Encoded protein: CASSLDRRGTQYF.

The chain couples TRBV28 to TRBJ2-7; 10 nucleotides align to TRBD2. Germline V gene sequence: CDR1 MDHEN, CDR2 SYDVKM. After removal of 7 bases from V and 5 bases from J, the junction contained 20 bases not matched to a gene. This CDR3 has 18 residues. The CDR3 loop is CASNLRFRGSGRFDEQYF. Here the CDR3 DNA reads TGTGCCAGCAACCTAAGATTCCGGGGTAGCGGGAGGTTTGACGAGCAGTACTTC.